This T cell receptor (beta chain) was profiled in a study of cytotoxic CD8 clonotypes in ibrutinib-treated CLL. Whole-study context: Once patients had received a median approximately twelve months of treatment, range 6 to 36, response samples were obtained. The study's findings and limits: Public clonotypes (which were uncommon) either contracted or remained stable on treatment.

The CDR3 sequence is 13 residues long. The germline V gene has CDR1 SGHDT and CDR2 YYEEEE. V lost 2 bases and J 8 bases, leaving 13 bases between the germline ends. In the case of this clone: Its antigen is still unknown.

Deep sequencing aimed at 1 in 200,000 to 1 in 1 million T cells' resolution. The assay was immunoSEQ multiplex PCR, and TCRdb's table has in-frame clones only and misses some. The repertoire holds hundreds of thousands of clones, with about 64% as singletons. The sequence derives from a human donor with chronic lymphocytic leukemia. The chain has TRBV5-6 and TRBJ1-2; D unresolved. Sequencing was performed on PBMCs, taken after 36 months of ibrutinib treatment. The CDR3 DNA reads TGTGCCAGCAGCTTTGGAGTCCTCAACGGCTACACCTTC. Amino acids: CASSFGVLNGYTF.